The 14 T cell receptor beta chains presented below share a single source sample, sequenced in a study of PD-1 blockade in classical Hodgkin lymphoma. Libraries were prepared by immunoSEQ multiplex PCR; TCRdb keeps only in-frame clonotypes and omits some of them. The sample records about 24,000 clones, approximately 80% being singletons. Each and every patient relapsed after autologous stem cell transplantation, and patients got differing brentuximab vedotin exposure. The sample here was peripheral blood mononuclear cells (PBMCs), taken at baseline. The receptors here all came from a human donor with classical Hodgkin lymphoma.

The V gene is TRBV5-5, the J gene TRBJ2-7; D gene ambiguous. Germline V gene sequence: CDR1 SGHKS, CDR2 YYEKEE (reference sequence). The V end lost 0 bases, the J end lost 2 bases, and 9 bases lay between the germline ends. CDR3 length: 14 amino acids. The CDR3 DNA is TGTGCCAGCAGCTTGGAGGTCAGGACCTACGAGCAGTACTTC. Its translation is CASSLEVRTYEQYF.

The J gene is TRBJ2-7, the V gene TRBV4-3, with TRBD2 matching 11 bases. The CDR3 covers 15 residues. V was pared by 0 bases and J by 2 bases, with 0 bases of the junction left unmatched. The V gene's germline CDR1 is LGHNA and CDR2 YSLEER. The CDR3 loop reads CASSQELAGAYEQYF. CDR3 coding DNA: TGCGCCAGCAGCCAAGAACTAGCGGGGGCCTACGAGCAGTACTTC.

This rearrangement joins TRBV30 to TRBJ2-6, with 7 bases matching TRBD2. The V gene's germline CDR1 is GTSNPN and CDR2 SVGIG (reference sequence). CDR3 length: 15 residues. The ends lost 5 bases at V and 0 bases at J; junction bases unmatched: 4. The CDR3 is CAWSGGYSGANVLTF. In nucleotides, the CDR3 is TGTGCCTGGTCCGGGGGGTACTCTGGGGCCAACGTCCTGACTTTC.

This chain uses TRBV7-2 with TRBJ2-3; TRBD1 agrees at 9 bases. The CDR3 contains 15 residues. Germline loops: CDR1 SGHTA, CDR2 FQGNSA. V shed 5 bases, J shed 1 base, and the junction held 4 bases outside the gene matches. CDR3 loop: CASSPGDRGTDTQYF. The DNA for the CDR3 is TGTGCCAGCAGCCCGGGGGACAGGGGCACAGATACGCAGTATTTT.

J is TRBJ2-1 and V is TRBV6-5; D perhaps matches TRBD2 (5 bases). This CDR3 spans 13 amino acids. V shed 2 bases and J shed 4 bases, with 6 bases lying between them. CDR1 is MNHEY, CDR2 SVGAGI, per germline. CDR3 residues: CASSYPGYNEQFF. As DNA, the CDR3 is TGTGCCAGCAGTTACCCGGGGTACAATGAGCAGTTCTTC.

The chain uses TRBV6-5 and TRBJ1-2; D may be TRBD1 (6 bases). The length of the CDR3 is 13 residues. Per germline, CDR1 MNHEY and CDR2 SVGAGI. V shed 9 bases and J shed 4 bases, with 15 bases lying between them. The CDR3 sequence is CASYTGKGYGYTF. The CDR3 bases are TGTGCCAGTTACACAGGGAAAGGCTATGGCTACACCTTC.

The CDR3 reads CASSITGGTEAFF. Here the CDR3 DNA reads TGTGCCAGCAGCATTACAGGGGGCACTGAAGCTTTCTTT. The chain has TRBV7-3 and TRBJ1-1; 8 nucleotides line up with TRBD1. The V gene end was trimmed by 5 bases and the J gene end by 4 bases; junction bases not matched to a gene: 3. CDR3 size: 13 residues. From germline, CDR1 is SGHTA and CDR2 FQGTGA.

V usage is TRBV29-1 and J usage is TRBJ2-5, with 12 bases fitting TRBD2. V lost 4 bases and J lost 1; bases outside the gene matches: 10. Germline CDR1 and CDR2: SQVTM and ANQGSEA. The CDR3 is made up of 17 amino acids. CDR3 sequence: CSVGLAGGPIGQETQYF. The CDR3 DNA follows: TGCAGCGTTGGTCTAGCGGGGGGGCCAATCGGCCAAGAGACCCAGTACTTC. The entire variable domain, with the rest obtained from reference TRBV29-1 and TRBJ2-5, is as follows: SAVISQKPSRDICQRGTSLTIQCQVDSQVTMMFWYRQQPGQSLTLIATANQGSEATYESGFVIDKFPISRPNLTFSTLTVSNMSPEDSSIYLCSVGLAGGPIGQETQYFGPGTRLLVL.

The chain uses TRBV7-8 and TRBJ1-2, with D possibly matching TRBD1 (5 bases). Germline-derived CDR1 and CDR2 are SGHVS and FQNEAQ. The germline V and J ends were trimmed by 5 bases and 5 bases, with 15 bases remaining between them. CDR3 length equals 14 residues. The CDR3 protein is CASSDSGTGYGYTF. In DNA, the CDR3 is TGTGCCAGCAGCGACAGCGGGACGGGGTATGGCTACACCTTC.

The chain joins TRBV7-2 to TRBJ2-2; D assignment may be TRBD1 or TRBD2 (6 bases each). The ends were cut back, 3 bases at V and 0 bases at J, with 14 bases in the middle. This CDR3 has 17 amino acids. Germline V gene lookup returns CDR1 SGHTA and CDR2 FQGNSA. CDR3 bases: TGTGCCAGCAGCTTTTGGGGGGCCATTTCGAACACCGGGGAGCTGTTTTTT. It translates to CASSFWGAISNTGELFF. Full variable domain (remainder filled in from reference TRBV7-2 and TRBJ2-2): GAGVSQSPSNKVTEKGKDVELRCDPISGHTALYWYRQSLGQGLEFLIYFQGNSAPDKSGLPSDRFSAERTGGSVSTLTIQRTQQEDSAVYLCASSFWGAISNTGELFFGEGSRLTVL.

The chain carries TRBV6-1 and TRBJ1-1; 9 bases fit TRBD1. The CDR3 has 14 residues. V gave up 6 bases and J gave up 5 bases; unmatched junction bases: 7. CDR1 and CDR2 (germline): MNHNS, SASEGT. CDR3 amino acids: CASRAGQGRTEAFF. The DNA for the CDR3 is TGTGCCAGCAGGGCGGGACAGGGAAGGACTGAAGCTTTCTTT.

The CDR3, as DNA: TGTGCCAGCAGCCCAGGGGTTAGTGGCTACACCTTC. Encoded protein: CASSPGVSGYTF. The chain carries TRBV5-4 and TRBJ1-2, with D possibly TRBD1 on 6 matching bases. V was shortened by 4 bases and J by 7 bases, with 11 bases between the two germline ends. The germline gives CDR1 SGHNT, CDR2 YYREEE (reference sequence). The CDR3 has 12 residues. Full variable domain (rest looked up from reference TRBV5-4 and TRBJ1-2): ETGVTQSPTHLIKTRGQQVTLRCSSQSGHNTVSWYQQALGQGPQFIFQYYREEENGRGNFPPRFSGLQFPNYSSELNVNALELDDSALYLCASSPGVSGYTFGSGTRLTVV.

V and J are TRBV6-5 and TRBJ2-2; the D gene is possibly TRBD2 (6 bases). Per germline, CDR1 MNHEY and CDR2 SVGAGI. The CDR3 runs 13 residues. V lost 8 bases and J 7 bases, leaving 14 bases between the germline ends. DNA of the CDR3: TGTGCCAGCGCGGGACTTTTAGGCGGGGAGCTGTTTTTT. This translates into CASAGLLGGELFF.

The CDR3 DNA sequence: TGTGCCATCAGTGAGTCACAACCGTACACTGAAGCTTTCTTT. Translating gives CAISESQPYTEAFF. The chain combines TRBV10-3 with TRBJ1-1; D gene unclear. CDR1 ENHRY and CDR2 SYGVKD come from the germline V gene. The CDR3 runs to 14 residues. V was trimmed by 0 bases and J by 3 bases, leaving 8 bases between them.